This TCR beta chain appears in the sequencing data of a study of shared clonotypes between healthy human individuals. Using immunoSEQ multiplex PCR, the repertoire was profiled, and TCRdb retains in-frame clones only, with some absent. The table has more than 1,200,000 clones, just under 99% seen once. The CDR3 is made up of 14 amino acids. The V gene's germline CDR1 is LNHDA and CDR2 SQIVND (reference sequence). Germline trimming cut 6 bases from V and 11 bases from J; bases unmatched to any gene: 11. The source of this sequence is a man younger than 45 in good health. The gene calls are TRBV19 and TRBJ1-5; 9 nucleotides line up with TRBD1. Sample: naive CD4+ T cells sorted from blood. Indicated subset: CD45RA+ positively selected. CDR3 coding DNA: TGTGCCAGTAGGACCGGGACAGGGTCGGGAGCCCAGCATTTT. It encodes CASRTGTGSGAQHF. The full variable domain, its missing parts supplied by reference TRBV19 and TRBJ1-5, is DGGITQSPKYLFRKEGQNVTLSCEQNLNHDAMYWYRQDPGQGLRLIYYSQIVNDFQKGDIAEGYSVSREKKESFPLTVTSAQKNPTAFYLCASRTGTGSGAQHFGDGTRLSIL.